The entry below describes one TCR beta chain. As yet, its antigen is unknown. V was cut by 4 bases and J by 4 bases, with 6 bases left in between. Germline CDR1 reads SNHLY; CDR2 reads FYNNEI. The CDR3 totals 12 residues. Assay: immunoSEQ multiplex PCR; the TCRdb copy retains only in-frame clones and omits some. Of about 99,000 clones in the sample, about 94% are singletons; the top ten hold approximately 0.67%. The sample belongs to a study of siplizumab effects on memory and regulatory T cells. Study-wide results and caveats: Naive T cells seemed more diverse than memory cells and seemed major alloresponse contributors. Only a minority of proliferating CD4+ or CD8+ clones had an assignable naive or memory phenotype, with roughly 80-97% lacking one.

The chain is built from TRBV2 and TRBJ2-3; perhaps D is TRBD1 or TRBD2 (5 bases each). The TCR comes from a human donor in good health. Input material: Tregs sorted from blood. In nucleotides, the CDR3 is TGTGCCAGCAGTGGGGACGCAGATACGCAGTATTTT. Protein sequence: CASSGDADTQYF.